This T cell receptor (beta chain) comes out of a study of response to subunit inactivated influenza vaccine. Study outcomes and limitations: The authors put forward the suggestion that each seasonal influenza vaccination may bring in only a limited number of new T cells.

Between the trimmed V and J ends, which lost 9 bases and 1 base, there was a span of 15 bases. CDR3 length: 14 amino acids. Of note for this clonotype: Its antigen is currently unknown.

TCRdb re-derived calls from the RT-PCR reads in MiXCR, one entry per CDR3 protein. Here the sample spans around 570,000 distinct CDR3 sequences, 7.5% to 8.5% being singletons. The sample was PBMCs from blood, taken about 24 months after vaccination. The chain has TRBV12-3 or TRBV12-4 and TRBJ1-1, with D possibly TRBD1 on 6 matching bases. The origin of this receptor is a man aged 50 to 69 who received an inactivated influenza vaccine. CDR3 amino acids: CASKDRLENTEAFF. DNA for the CDR3: TGTGCCAGTAAGGACAGACTCGAGAACACTGAAGCTTTCTTT.